This record looks at one T cell receptor beta chain sequence and its context. Profiled with immunoSEQ multiplex PCR; TCRdb holds only in-frame clones, not every one. The data contain 350,000 to 500,000 clones, 85% to 90% of them singletons. CDR3 length: 13 amino acids. In germline, CDR1 is MNHEY, CDR2 SVGAGI. With 6 bases removed from V and 5 bases from J, the gap between germline ends came to 14 bases. This sample is drawn from a study of blood T cell repertoires in COVID-19. Study details: Samples of COVID-19 (acute and convalescent) were obtained from the United States, Italy and Spain. T cells, B-cell-depleted T cells, or PBMCs provided the cDNA or gDNA that served as material.

Followed longitudinally, the Seattle patients had been enrolled during active infection. The clonotype was recovered from a man aged 18 to 30 with COVID-19, enrolled during active disease. Sequenced sample: peripheral blood. The chain uses TRBV6-5 and TRBJ2-7, with D unresolved. This CDR3 is CASSTWAMDEQYF. The CDR3 region has the DNA TGTGCCAGCAGCACATGGGCAATGGACGAGCAGTACTTC.